A single sample gave rise to the 16 T cell receptor beta chains below, sequenced in a study of blood T cells in healthy people across ages. PCR was performed a second time for roughly 7 to 11 cycles using a sample-barcoded 5' primer and a J-beta primer mix. TCRdb redid the calling of the 5' RACE reads with MiXCR, one entry per CDR3 protein. The repertoire holds about 1.5 million distinct CDR3 sequences, with 35% to 45% as singletons. The source material was blood. These receptor sequences come from a young woman in good health.

The chain couples TRBV27 to TRBJ2-5, with D possibly being TRBD1 (6 bases). V was clipped by 5 bases and J by 5 bases, with 15 bases between them. The germline V gene encodes CDR1 MNHEY and CDR2 SMNVEV (reference sequence). The CDR3 loop spans 14 amino acids. The DNA of the CDR3 is TGTGCCAGCAGTGCAGGGGTATCGGTGGAGACCCAGTACTTC. Its protein is CASSAGVSVETQYF.

V and J are TRBV20-1 and TRBJ1-2; perhaps TRBD1 as D (5 bases). V lost 0 bases and J 0 bases, leaving 11 bases between the germline ends. Germline V gives CDR1 DFQATT, CDR2 SNEGSKA (reference sequence). This CDR3 is built from 15 residues. CDR3 residues: CSARDWGEANYGYTF. Here the CDR3 DNA reads TGCAGTGCTAGAGATTGGGGGGAAGCTAACTATGGCTACACCTTC.

This clonotype was detected a few times. The chain has TRBV20-1 and TRBJ2-1; no firm D call. CDR3 length: 14 residues. Trimming took 1 base from V and 2 from J, leaving 9 bases between them. Per germline, CDR1 DFQATT and CDR2 SNEGSKA (reference sequence). The CDR3 bases are TGCAGTGCTAGAGGCCGGCATACCTACAATGAGCAGTTCTTC. Encoded protein: CSARGRHTYNEQFF.

V and J are TRBV10-3 and TRBJ2-7; possibly TRBD2 for D (5 bases). From germline, CDR1 is ENHRY and CDR2 SYGVKD. V was shortened by 6 bases and J by 10 bases, with 19 bases between the two germline ends. The CDR3 runs 13 residues. CDR3 nucleotides: TGTGCCATCAGGGAGCCTGGAGGAGAGACTCAGTACTTC. This sequence encodes CAIREPGGETQYF.

A word on this clonotype: This could be a read error, since a much larger clone is one nucleotide away. The chain links TRBV12-3 or TRBV12-4 to TRBJ1-2, with a possible D match to TRBD1 (6 bases). This CDR3 is 15 amino acids long. Trimming left V 8 bases short and J 2 bases short, with 18 bases between. Here the CDR3 reads CASGLGQTNNYGYTF. In DNA form, the CDR3 reads TGTGCCAGCGGCCTAGGACAGACAAACAACTATGGCTACACCTTC.

Note on this clonotype: This may arise from a read error, as a much more abundant clone is one base away. The rearrangement joins TRBV25-1 to TRBJ1-2; possible D gene TRBD1, 5 bases. Looked up from germline, CDR1 is MGHDK and CDR2 is SYGVNS. This CDR3 has 13 amino acids. The CDR3 nucleotides read TGTGCCTGCAGTGTCGTAACGGGGGACGGCTACACCTTC. Translation gives CACSVVTGDGYTF.

On this clonotype: One end of the junction fails to match germline, which may point to a read error. The chain couples TRBV27 to TRBJ2-5; D may match TRBD1 or TRBD2 (6 bases each). The tail of the sequence fits TRBJ2-7 better, so the J call may be wrong. The CDR3 extends over 13 amino acids. In germline, CDR1 is MNHEY, CDR2 SMNVEV (reference sequence). The CDR3 protein is CTSSPEGGYEQYF. The CDR3 DNA reads TGTACCAGCAGTCCCGAGGGGGGCTACGAGCAGTACTTC.

The chain recombines TRBV24-1 with TRBJ1-1, with TRBD1 as a possible D gene (5 bases). Germline CDR1 is KGHDR and CDR2 is SFDVKD. The ends were cut back, 8 bases at V and 2 bases at J, with 14 bases in the middle. The CDR3 is 14 amino acids. Written as DNA, the CDR3 is TGTGCCACCACCAGTCGGGGGGAAAACACTGAAGCTTTCTTT. Residues: CATTSRGENTEAFF.

This clonotype was seen just once. This is likely a read error, given that the CDR3 carries no conserved phenylalanine or tryptophan at its end. The genes are TRBV10-3 and TRBJ2-5; D is unclear. Trimming cost V 3 bases and J 4 bases, with 3 bases left between them. Germline assignment: CDR1 ENHRY and CDR2 SYGVKD. The CDR3 is 11 amino acids. The CDR3 DNA follows: TGTGCCATCAGTGACGGAGAGACCCAGTACTAC. As protein: CAISDGETQYY.

The chain joins TRBV6-2 or TRBV6-3 to TRBJ2-3; 7 positions match TRBD2. V shed 1 base and J 3 bases; nucleotides not matched to a gene: 4. CDR1 is MNHEY, CDR2 SVGEGT, per germline. The CDR3 totals 15 residues. The CDR3 reads CASSYFAGVTDTQYF. CDR3 coding DNA: TGTGCCAGCAGTTACTTTGCGGGAGTTACAGATACGCAGTATTTT.

This chain links TRBV20-1 with TRBJ1-1; D is unresolved. Germline V gene lookup returns CDR1 DFQATT and CDR2 SNEGSKA (reference sequence). This CDR3 contains 13 residues. V was trimmed by 6 bases and J by 1 base, leaving 12 bases between them. The CDR3 reads CSATLTWNTEAFF. The CDR3 DNA reads TGCAGTGCCACCCTAACCTGGAACACTGAAGCTTTCTTT.

This clonotype occurred a few times. DNA of the CDR3: TGTGCCTGGAGTGTACTTCCTGTGGACAATGAGCAGTTCTTC. Protein product: CAWSVLPVDNEQFF. J is TRBJ2-1 and V is TRBV30; D not resolved. V lost 0 bases to trimming and J lost 5 bases, with 11 bases between them. CDR1 and CDR2 from the germline V gene are GTSNPN and SVGIG (reference sequence). This CDR3 has 14 residues. Drawing the rest from reference TRBV30 and TRBJ2-1, the complete variable domain is SQTIHQWPATLVQPVGSPLSLECTVEGTSNPNLYWYRQAAGRGLQLLFYSVGIGQISSEVPQNLSASRPQDRQFILSSKKLLLSDSGFYLCAWSVLPVDNEQFFGPGTRLTVL.

The sample holds many counts of this clonotype. V gene TRBV7-2 combines with J gene TRBJ2-7; D perhaps matches TRBD2 (5 bases). The germline V gene has CDR1 SGHTA and CDR2 FQGNSA. This CDR3 is built from 13 residues. Trimming stripped 4 bases from V and 2 bases from J, with 9 bases between. For the CDR3, the DNA is TGTGCCAGCAGCTCGGACTTTACCTACGAGCAGTACTTC. Protein product: CASSSDFTYEQYF.

The chain carries TRBV7-2 and TRBJ2-2, with 9 bases aligning to TRBD2. The CDR3 extends over 16 amino acids. CDR1 is SGHTA, CDR2 FQGNSA, per germline. The trim removed 0 bases at V and 4 bases at J, leaving 3 bases unmatched. The DNA of the CDR3 is TGTGCCAGCAGCTTAGCGCGGGGGGGCGGCACCGGGGAGCTGTTTTTT. Its translation is CASSLARGGGTGELFF.

The chain links TRBV3-1 to TRBJ2-2; the D is unclear. Germline-derived CDR1 and CDR2 are LGHDT and YNNKEL (reference sequence). The CDR3 totals 15 residues. The V end was cut by 3 bases, the J end by 1 base, with 9 bases between. The CDR3 here is CASSHHRQNTGELFF. The CDR3 region has the DNA TGTGCCAGCAGCCATCATCGGCAGAACACCGGGGAGCTGTTTTTT.

This chain uses TRBV7-8 with TRBJ1-2; D not resolved. Per germline, CDR1 SGHVS and CDR2 FQNEAQ. The length of the CDR3 is 16 residues. With 1 base removed from V and 5 bases from J, the gap between germline ends came to 17 bases. This chain's CDR3 is CASSLGGRQPAYGYTF. CDR3 nucleotides: TGTGCCAGCAGCTTAGGGGGTCGGCAGCCTGCTTATGGCTACACCTTC. Full variable domain (remainder filled in from reference TRBV7-8 and TRBJ1-2): GAGVSQSPRYKVAKRGQDVALRCDPISGHVSLFWYQQALGQGPEFLTYFQNEAQLDKSGLPSDRFFAERPEGSVSTLKIQRTQQEDSAVYLCASSLGGRQPAYGYTFGSGTRLTVV.